The T cell receptor (beta chain) under discussion was sequenced for a study of T cells after yellow fever vaccination. The study's findings and limits: Only a minor proportion of clonotypes was detected across both CD4 and CD8 compartments. Subsequent to the booster, the majority of primary-vaccination clones reappeared (96% CD4, about 90% CD8).

On this clonotype: The antigen remains unidentified. One end of the junction is discordant with germline, which a read error may explain.

This CDR3 contains 12 residues. The germline CDR1 and CDR2 sequences are SQVTM and ANQGSEA. Making TCR cDNA involved 5'RACE template switching, which added UMIs and a universal primer site. TCRdb reprocessed the 5' RACE reads via MiXCR and lists one record per CDR3 protein. The top ten hold over 3% of the sample, which has some 300,000 distinct CDR3 sequences, approximately 8% seen once. The rearrangement links TRBV29-1 to TRBJ2-5; 7 positions agree with TRBD1. This TCR derives from a young man who received the YFV17D yellow fever vaccine. Sample: CD4+ T cells sorted from PBMCs, taken 5 days after the yellow fever booster vaccination. CDR3 nucleotide sequence: TGTCTCGCCCGGGACAGTCAAGAGACCCAGTACTTC. It encodes CLARDSQETQYF.